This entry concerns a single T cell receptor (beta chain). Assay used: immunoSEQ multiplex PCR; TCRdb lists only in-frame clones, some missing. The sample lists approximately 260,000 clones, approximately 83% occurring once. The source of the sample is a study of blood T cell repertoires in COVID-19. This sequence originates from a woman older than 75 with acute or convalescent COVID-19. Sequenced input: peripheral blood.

The CDR3 sequence: CASSLFPLRETGANVLTF. The CDR3 coding sequence is TGTGCCAGCAGCTTATTCCCTCTCAGGGAAACTGGGGCCAACGTCCTGACTTTC. The chain joins TRBV7-9 to TRBJ2-6; D is possibly TRBD1 (5 bases). Trimming shortened V by 2 bases and J by 2 bases, and 16 bases separated the two germline ends. Germline V gives CDR1 SEHNR, CDR2 FQNEAQ (reference sequence). There are 18 residues in the CDR3.